Below are 30 T cell receptor beta chains sequenced from a single sample in a study of CD8 T cells in Susac syndrome. The RNA input was 0.5 to 1 ug, and it was reverse transcribed with random hexamers. TCRdb reprocessed the immunoSEQ multiplex PCR reads with MiXCR, giving one entry per CDR3 protein. Of under 150,000 distinct CDR3 sequences listed, around nine tenths are singletons. Sequenced sample: CD8+ T cells from PBMCs. These receptors all stem from a human donor with multiple sclerosis.

This chain links TRBV10-1 with TRBJ2-2; possibly TRBD1 or TRBD2 for D (5 bases each). The CDR3 loop spans 13 amino acids. Trimming pared 6 bases from V and 4 bases from J, leaving 9 bases between. The V gene's germline CDR1 is WNHNN and CDR2 SYGVQD (reference sequence). The CDR3 DNA reads TGCGCCAGCAGCGATGGGGGCACCGGGGAGCTGTTTTTT. This sequence encodes CASSDGGTGELFF.

This clonotype came up a few times. The rearrangement links TRBV4-3 to TRBJ2-5; TRBD2 agrees at 10 bases. The V gene end was trimmed by 1 base and the J gene end by 3 bases; junction bases not matched to a gene: 2. The length of the CDR3 is 15 residues. The germline V gene has CDR1 LGHNA and CDR2 YSLEER. The CDR3 here is CASSQGLAGEETQYF. CDR3 DNA: TGCGCCAGCAGCCAAGGGCTAGCGGGAGAAGAGACCCAGTACTTC.

This chain joins TRBV3-1 and TRBJ1-1; possible D gene TRBD1, 5 bases. This CDR3 region has 17 residues. The germline gives CDR1 LGHDT, CDR2 YNNKEL (reference sequence). Trimming removed 4 bases at V and 1 base at J, with 19 bases between. The CDR3 DNA is TGTGCCAGCAGCCCCTACCCCGGGACCCATAAGAACACTGAAGCTTTCTTT. Translating gives CASSPYPGTHKNTEAFF.

The table lists this clonotype with a count of one. The chain combines TRBV29-1 with TRBJ2-2; perhaps TRBD1 as D (6 bases). CDR1 is SQVTM and CDR2 is ANQGSEA in the germline V gene. The length of the CDR3 is 13 residues. Trimming took off 5 bases at V and 7 bases at J, with 14 bases between the two ends. The CDR3 protein is CSVTTGPGGELFF. CDR3 coding DNA: TGCAGCGTTACCACAGGGCCGGGCGGGGAGCTGTTTTTT.

V gene TRBV12-3 or TRBV12-4 combines with J gene TRBJ2-3; weak D call: TRBD2 (5 bases). The CDR3 covers 15 residues. V lost 7 bases, J lost 5 bases, and 19 bases lay in between. The DNA of the CDR3 is TGTGCCAGCACCCCCGGGGATTCTCGGGAAGATACGCAGTATTTT. Protein product: CASTPGDSREDTQYF.

The gene calls are TRBV3-1 and TRBJ2-1; 16 positions match TRBD2. Germline V lookup: CDR1 LGHDT, CDR2 YNNKEL (reference sequence). The CDR3 is 17 amino acids. V shed 4 bases and J 8 bases; nucleotides not matched to a gene: 8. CDR3: CASSPPGLAGGVYEQFF. DNA of the CDR3: TGTGCCAGCAGCCCTCCGGGACTAGCGGGAGGGGTTTATGAGCAGTTCTTC.

The V call is TRBV27, the J call TRBJ1-5, with 11 positions matching TRBD1. V dropped 5 bases and J dropped 7; count of bases not matched to a gene: 4. CDR3 length: 14 residues. The germline V gene encodes CDR1 MNHEY and CDR2 SMNVEV (reference sequence). CDR3 sequence (DNA): TGTGCCAGCAGTGGACAGGGGGCAGGGCAGCCCCAGCATTTT. This sequence encodes CASSGQGAGQPQHF.

This chain links TRBV19 with TRBJ2-1; D might be TRBD1 or TRBD2, each matching 5 bases. With 5 bases removed from V and 5 bases from J, the gap between germline ends came to 10 bases. The CDR3 totals 13 residues. The germline V gene has CDR1 LNHDA and CDR2 SQIVND (reference sequence). DNA for the CDR3: TGTGCCAGTAGTTATGGGACCAACAATGAGCAGTTCTTC. Translation: CASSYGTNNEQFF.

The gene calls are TRBV27 and TRBJ2-5; 7 bases are shared with TRBD1. Trimming removed 5 bases from V and 3 bases from J; junction bases left unmatched: 6. This CDR3 contains 14 residues. Germline V gene data show CDR1 as MNHEY and CDR2 as SMNVEV (reference sequence). The CDR3 is CASSAGTDEETQYF. The CDR3 DNA reads TGTGCCAGCAGTGCCGGGACAGATGAAGAGACCCAGTACTTC.

The chain recombines TRBV4-3 with TRBJ2-3, with D tentatively TRBD1 (6 bases). From germline, CDR1 is LGHNA and CDR2 YSLEER. The CDR3 is 15 amino acids. V was shortened by 1 base and J by 0 bases, with 8 bases between the two germline ends. As DNA, the CDR3 is TGCGCCAGCAGCCAAGGCAGGGGTAGCACAGATACGCAGTATTTT. Amino acids: CASSQGRGSTDTQYF.

With regard to this clonotype: At one of its ends the junction is not consistent with the germline gene, which may arise from a read error. This chain connects TRBV9 to TRBJ2-1; possibly TRBD1 for D (6 bases). The CDR3 covers 15 residues. Germline V gene sequence: CDR1 SGDLS, CDR2 YYNGEE. The CDR3 bases are TGTGCCAGCACCGTAGGGGGTTCCTCCTACAATGAGCAGTTCTTC. It yields the protein CASTVGGSSYNEQFF.

CDR3 nucleotide sequence: TGTGCCAGCAGTTACTCCGAATACGAGCAGTACTTC. Its protein product is CASSYSEYEQYF. The chain carries TRBV6-6 and TRBJ2-7; D is ambiguous. The CDR3 covers 12 residues. Trimming cost V 0 bases and J 4 bases, with 4 bases left between them. Germline-derived CDR1 and CDR2 are MNHNY and SVGAGI (reference sequence).

The rearrangement links TRBV28 to TRBJ2-1; no clear D gene. V lost 1 base and J lost 6, with 10 bases in between. Germline V gene lookup returns CDR1 MDHEN and CDR2 SYDVKM. There are 14 residues in the CDR3. CDR3 loop: CASSLSPSSNEQFF. DNA for the CDR3: TGTGCCAGCAGTTTATCCCCATCAAGCAATGAGCAGTTCTTC.

The CDR3 here is CASSLLLTGVVGETQYF. The CDR3 DNA reads as TGTGCCAGCAGTTTGTTGCTAACGGGAGTCGTCGGGGAGACCCAGTACTTC. This chain uses TRBV12-3 or TRBV12-4 with TRBJ2-5; D might be TRBD2 (6 bases). The CDR3 is 17 amino acids. Trimming pared 3 bases from V and 5 bases from J, leaving 22 bases between.

The V call is TRBV29-1, the J call TRBJ2-1; D perhaps matches TRBD2 (6 bases). The V end was cut by 3 bases, the J end by 7 bases, with 13 bases between. This CDR3 has 13 amino acids. Germline-derived CDR1 and CDR2 are SQVTM and ANQGSEA. CDR3 loop: CSVDHLARNEQFF. The DNA for the CDR3 is TGCAGCGTTGACCATCTAGCGCGTAATGAGCAGTTCTTC.

The CDR3 bases are TGTGCCAGCGCCCCTGTACTCCATTACGAGCAGTACTTC. Residues: CASAPVLHYEQYF. The chain recombines TRBV6-2 or TRBV6-3 with TRBJ2-7; unclear D gene. CDR1 and CDR2 from the germline V gene are MNHEY and SVGEGT. Trimming left V 8 bases short and J 4 bases short, with 15 bases between. This CDR3 comprises 13 residues.

This chain joins TRBV30 and TRBJ1-1; D is unresolved. The germline gives CDR1 GTSNPN, CDR2 SVGIG (reference sequence). This CDR3 contains 12 residues. V was trimmed by 3 bases and J by 5 bases, leaving 10 bases between them. This CDR3 reads CAWRSMGTEAFF. The CDR3 DNA follows: TGTGCCTGGAGATCGATGGGTACTGAAGCTTTCTTT.

V gene TRBV29-1 combines with J gene TRBJ2-4, with a tentative D call TRBD2 (5 bases). The germline V and J ends were trimmed by 5 bases and 8 bases, with 16 bases remaining between them. The CDR3 length is 13 residues. CDR1 SQVTM and CDR2 ANQGSEA come from the germline V gene. CDR3 sequence (DNA): TGCAGCGTTTTAGACCGGACGGAGGACATTCAGTACTTC. It encodes CSVLDRTEDIQYF.

The chain employs TRBV5-1 and TRBJ2-5; D gene ambiguous. The CDR3 runs 13 residues. Germline CDR1 and CDR2: SGHRS and YFSETQ. Trimming cost V 3 bases and J 2 bases, with 8 bases left between them. CDR3 amino acids: CASSSGPQETQYF. CDR3 coding DNA: TGCGCCAGCAGCTCCGGGCCACAAGAGACCCAGTACTTC.

This chain uses TRBV3-1 with TRBJ2-2, with D unclear. The V gene lost 2 bases and the J gene lost 1 base, with 8 bases spanning the gap. The CDR3 covers 15 residues. Germline assignment: CDR1 LGHDT and CDR2 YNNKEL (reference sequence). CDR3 loop: CASSQTGMNTGELFF. CDR3 sequence (DNA): TGTGCCAGCAGCCAAACTGGGATGAACACCGGGGAGCTGTTTTTT.

This rearrangement joins TRBV7-9 to TRBJ2-7; D is possibly TRBD1 (5 bases). V lost 4 bases and J lost 2, with 9 bases in between. CDR3 length equals 13 residues. Germline loops: CDR1 SEHNR, CDR2 FQNEAQ (reference sequence). CDR3 in amino acids: CASSSDRTYEQYF. DNA for the CDR3: TGTGCCAGCAGCTCAGACAGAACCTACGAGCAGTACTTC. The full variable domain, completed using reference TRBV7-9 and TRBJ2-7, is DTGVSQNPRHKITKRGQNVTFRCDPISEHNRLYWYRQTLGQGPEFLTYFQNEAQLEKSRLLSDRFSAERPKGSFSTLEIQRTEQGDSAMYLCASSSDRTYEQYFGPGTRLTVT.

The V call is TRBV3-1, the J call TRBJ2-3; D uncertain. With 0 bases removed from V and 1 base from J, the gap between germline ends came to 5 bases. Germline V gene data show CDR1 as LGHDT and CDR2 as YNNKEL (reference sequence). This CDR3 is built from 14 residues. The CDR3 nucleotides read TGTGCCAGCAGCCAAGATTTTGGCACAGATACGCAGTATTTT. This translates into CASSQDFGTDTQYF.

The chain links TRBV7-9 to TRBJ2-3; 7 bases are shared with TRBD2. Trimming at V came to 4 bases and at J to 3 bases, leaving 7 bases not matched to a gene. CDR1 is SEHNR and CDR2 is FQNEAQ in the germline V gene (reference sequence). The CDR3 extends over 15 amino acids. CDR3 residues: CASSSQAGKTDTQYF. Written as DNA, the CDR3 is TGTGCCAGCAGCTCACAAGCGGGAAAAACAGATACGCAGTATTTT.

The chain links TRBV5-4 to TRBJ1-1; 9 bases are a match to TRBD1. V trimming: 2 bases; J trimming: 5 bases; junction bases outside the gene matches: 7. This CDR3 spans 15 amino acids. Germline V lookup: CDR1 SGHNT, CDR2 YYREEE (reference sequence). CDR3 region: CASSFDTGGETEAFF. The DNA for the CDR3 is TGTGCCAGCAGCTTCGACACAGGGGGCGAAACTGAAGCTTTCTTT.

The chain recombines TRBV28 with TRBJ2-7; the D gene is possibly TRBD1 (6 bases). This CDR3 has 13 residues. The V end lost 8 bases, the J end lost 1 base, and 12 bases lay between the germline ends. The germline CDR1 and CDR2 sequences are MDHEN and SYDVKM. The CDR3: CASSIGQSYEQYF. CDR3 in DNA: TGTGCCAGCTCAATTGGACAGTCCTACGAGCAGTACTTC.

The chain couples TRBV27 to TRBJ1-3; no firm D call. This CDR3 contains 13 residues. Germline CDR1 MNHEY, CDR2 SMNVEV (reference sequence). Trimming took 6 bases from V and 1 from J, leaving 7 bases between them. In nucleotides, the CDR3 is TGTGCCAGCAGCCCGACTTCTGGAAACACCATATATTTT. Translated: CASSPTSGNTIYF.

This chain uses TRBV6-4 with TRBJ1-1, with D possibly matching TRBD1 (5 bases). Germline CDR1 and CDR2: MRHNA and SNTAGT. The CDR3 spans 15 residues. The V end lost 6 bases, the J end lost 3 bases, and 17 bases lay between the germline ends. In DNA, the CDR3 is TGTGCCAGCAGCGCAGTCGGGGGGACGGACACTGAAGCTTTCTTT. Translation gives CASSAVGGTDTEAFF.

The chain employs TRBV7-9 and TRBJ2-1; D is possibly TRBD1 (5 bases). Germline CDR1 reads SEHNR; CDR2 reads FQNEAQ (reference sequence). V lost 2 bases to trimming and J lost 7 bases, with 9 bases between them. The CDR3 totals 13 residues. This CDR3 is CASSLRGLNEQFF. The CDR3 nucleotides read TGTGCCAGCAGCTTAAGGGGTCTAAATGAGCAGTTCTTC.

CDR3 in DNA: TGTGCCAGCAGCTGGGACAGGGGATGGGAGACCCAGTACTTC. The encoded protein is CASSWDRGWETQYF. The V gene is TRBV5-6, the J gene TRBJ2-5; 10 nucleotides agree with TRBD1. The V gene's germline CDR1 is SGHDT and CDR2 YYEEEE. This CDR3 comprises 14 residues. The V segment lost 3 bases and the J segment 5 bases; nucleotides outside the gene matches: 4.

The V and J genes are TRBV24-1 and TRBJ2-1; D possibly uses TRBD1 or TRBD2 (5 bases each). The CDR3 is 14 amino acids. Germline V lookup: CDR1 KGHDR, CDR2 SFDVKD. Deletions cut 1 base from V and 10 bases from J, with 13 bases between. The CDR3 spells CATSDFSGAGEQFF. As DNA, the CDR3 is TGTGCCACCAGTGATTTTTCCGGGGCTGGGGAGCAGTTCTTC.